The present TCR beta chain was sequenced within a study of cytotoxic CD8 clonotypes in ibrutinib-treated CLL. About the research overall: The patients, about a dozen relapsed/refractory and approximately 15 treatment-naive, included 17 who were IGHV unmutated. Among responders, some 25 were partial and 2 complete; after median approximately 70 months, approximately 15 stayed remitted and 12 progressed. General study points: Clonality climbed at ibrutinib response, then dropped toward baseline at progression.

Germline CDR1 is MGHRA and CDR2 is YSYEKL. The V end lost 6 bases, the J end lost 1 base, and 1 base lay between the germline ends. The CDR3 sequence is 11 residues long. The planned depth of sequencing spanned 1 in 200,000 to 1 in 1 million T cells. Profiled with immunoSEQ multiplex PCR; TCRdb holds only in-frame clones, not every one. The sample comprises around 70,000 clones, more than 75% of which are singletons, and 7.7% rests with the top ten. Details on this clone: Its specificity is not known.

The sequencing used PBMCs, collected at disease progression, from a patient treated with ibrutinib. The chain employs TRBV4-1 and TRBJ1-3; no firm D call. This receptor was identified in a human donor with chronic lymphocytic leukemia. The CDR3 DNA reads TGCGCCAGCAGTTCTGGAAACACCATATATTTT. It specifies CASSSGNTIYF.